The 16 T cell receptor beta chains below come from one sample, sequenced in a study of radiotherapy plus CTLA-4 blockade in lung cancer. Some clones are missing from TCRdb's copy, which holds only in-frame ones; the method was immunoSEQ multiplex PCR. The table records around 80,000 clones, 75% to 90% of them present only once. This sample comprised peripheral blood, obtained from a patient treated with radiotherapy plus ipilimumab. The source of these receptors is a human donor with non-small cell lung cancer who had stable disease on radiotherapy plus ipilimumab.

The chain recombines TRBV29-1 with TRBJ2-7, with 7 bases that match TRBD1. V gave up 1 base and J gave up 5 bases; unmatched junction bases: 5. This CDR3 contains 13 residues. The V gene's germline CDR1 is SQVTM and CDR2 ANQGSEA. The CDR3: CSVEVTGPHEQYF. The CDR3 DNA sequence: TGCAGCGTTGAAGTGACAGGGCCCCACGAGCAGTACTTC.

The count of this clone is one. This sample includes further DNA sequences coding for the same CDR3. The chain has TRBV21-1 and TRBJ1-2. TRBV21-1 is flagged as a pseudogene. The CDR3 covers 16 residues. CDR3 in DNA: TGTGCCAGCAGCAAACCAGACCATCCTTCGGACTATGGCTACACCTTC. This translates into CASSKPDHPSDYGYTF.

This chain links TRBV28 with TRBJ2-3; D possibly uses TRBD1 or TRBD2 (5 bases each). Germline CDR1 MDHEN, CDR2 SYDVKM. The CDR3 is made up of 16 amino acids. The V end lost 3 bases, the J end lost 2 bases, and 15 bases lay between the germline ends. The CDR3 protein is CASSFGVTAFTDTQYF. As DNA, the CDR3 is TGTGCCAGCAGTTTCGGGGTGACAGCCTTCACAGATACGCAGTATTTT.

V usage is TRBV10-2 and J usage is TRBJ2-7; unclear D gene. Germline V gene lookup returns CDR1 WSHSY and CDR2 SAAADI. The CDR3 sequence is 12 residues long. With 7 bases removed from V and 0 bases from J, the gap between germline ends came to 7 bases. The CDR3 is CASTLSSYEQYF. The DNA of the CDR3 is TGCGCCAGCACGCTTAGCTCCTACGAGCAGTACTTC.

This clone has a handful of counts. The chain combines TRBV27 with TRBJ1-2; 8 bases are a match to TRBD1. Per germline, CDR1 MNHEY and CDR2 SMNVEV (reference sequence). CDR3 size: 13 residues. The ends lost 7 bases at V and 3 bases at J; junction bases unmatched: 4. The CDR3 loop reads CASKQGVDYGYTF. In nucleotides, the CDR3 is TGTGCCAGCAAACAGGGGGTCGACTATGGCTACACCTTC.

Remarks on this clone: A junction boundary mismatches the germline segment, possibly from a read error. The gene calls are TRBV7-2 and TRBJ2-2; TRBD2 matches 10 bases. Germline V gene data show CDR1 as SGHTA and CDR2 as FQGNSA. The CDR3 runs 17 residues. DNA for the CDR3: TGTGCCAGCAGCAGCTCTAGCGGGGGTATCAACACCGAGGAGCTGTTTTTT. Protein: CASSSSSGGINTEELFF.

This chain links TRBV5-1 with TRBJ2-3, with TRBD2 as a possible D gene (6 bases). The CDR3 runs 16 residues. V lost 3 bases and J lost 0, with 14 bases in between. In germline, CDR1 is SGHRS, CDR2 YFSETQ. The CDR3: CASSSVGAGSTDTQYF. As DNA, the CDR3 is TGCGCCAGCAGCTCGGTCGGCGCGGGGAGCACAGATACGCAGTATTTT.

The CDR3 region is CASSWDSSNRELFF. DNA of the CDR3: TGCGCCAGCAGTTGGGACAGTTCTAACCGGGAGCTGTTTTTT. The chain couples TRBV5-1 to TRBJ2-2; 7 positions match TRBD1. Losses at the gene ends were 5 bases for V and 9 bases for J; bases not matched to a gene: 10. The length of the CDR3 is 14 residues. Looked up from germline, CDR1 is SGHRS and CDR2 is YFSETQ. Supplemented by reference TRBV5-1 and TRBJ2-2, the full variable domain reads KAGVTQTPRYLIKTRGQQVTLSCSPISGHRSVSWYQQTPGQGLQFLFEYFSETQRNKGNFPGRFSGRQFSNSRSEMNVSTLELGDSALYLCASSWDSSNRELFFGEGSRLTVL.

The chain has TRBV7-9 and TRBJ2-7; TRBD2 aligns across 13 bases. Trimming at V came to 5 bases and at J to 6 bases, leaving 4 bases not matched to a gene. The CDR3 spans 14 residues. Germline V CDR1 and CDR2: SEHNR, FQNEAQ (reference sequence). As DNA, the CDR3 is TGTGCCAGCAGCCGGACTAGCGGGAGTCTCGAGCAGTACTTC. This translates into CASSRTSGSLEQYF.

Comment on this clone: The same CDR3 can be traced to other DNA sequences in this sample. V usage is TRBV5-4 and J usage is TRBJ1-3; no firm D call. V was trimmed by 7 bases and J by 3 bases, leaving 8 bases between them. Germline V gene lookup returns CDR1 SGHNT and CDR2 YYREEE (reference sequence). CDR3 length: 12 residues. The CDR3 protein is CASHGVGNTIYF. The CDR3 coding sequence is TGTGCCAGCCACGGGGTTGGAAACACCATATATTTT.

The V and J genes are TRBV5-1 and TRBJ2-7; perhaps D is TRBD1 or TRBD2 (6 bases each). The ends were cut back, 4 bases at V and 2 bases at J, with 19 bases in the middle. The V gene's germline CDR1 is SGHRS and CDR2 YFSETQ. The CDR3 is made up of 16 amino acids. CDR3 sequence reads: CASSLTPGAKPYEQYF. As DNA, the CDR3 is TGCGCCAGCAGCCTGACCCCGGGGGCCAAACCCTACGAGCAGTACTTC. Full variable domain (rest looked up from reference TRBV5-1 and TRBJ2-7): KAGVTQTPRYLIKTRGQQVTLSCSPISGHRSVSWYQQTPGQGLQFLFEYFSETQRNKGNFPGRFSGRQFSNSRSEMNVSTLELGDSALYLCASSLTPGAKPYEQYFGPGTRLTVT.

V gene TRBV5-4 combines with J gene TRBJ2-7; D uncertain. The CDR3 has 14 residues. V lost 0 bases and J lost 5, with 12 bases in between. The V gene's germline CDR1 is SGHNT and CDR2 YYREEE (reference sequence). CDR3 bases: TGTGCCAGCAGCTTGGCCGGCATTCTAAACGAGCAGTACTTC. Residues: CASSLAGILNEQYF.

V and J are TRBV2 and TRBJ1-1; 8 bases fit TRBD1. There are 15 residues in the CDR3. Trimming took 5 bases from V and 0 from J; bases not matched to a gene: 5. Germline CDR1 and CDR2: SNHLY and FYNNEI. CDR3 in amino acids: CASSFRTGMNTEAFF. CDR3 in DNA: TGTGCCAGCAGTTTCCGGACAGGGATGAACACTGAAGCTTTCTTT.

The gene calls are TRBV29-1 and TRBJ2-1; TRBD2 agrees at 7 bases. Unmatched junction bases numbered 15, after V lost 3 bases and J lost 1 base. CDR1 SQVTM and CDR2 ANQGSEA come from the germline V gene. This CDR3 has 18 amino acids. CDR3 amino acids: CSVDPLDGGGVSYNEQFF. CDR3 in DNA: TGCAGCGTTGACCCCCTGGACGGTGGGGGGGTTTCCTACAATGAGCAGTTCTTC.

This chain joins TRBV5-8 and TRBJ2-1; 8 bases match TRBD2. Germline CDR1 SGHTS, CDR2 YDEGEE. The CDR3 sequence is 16 residues long. The junction had 14 bases not matched to a gene; V was cut back by 4 bases and J by 8 bases. The CDR3 DNA follows: TGTGCCAGCAGCCGCCGCTTTAGGGCGGGAGGCGATGAGCAGTTCTTC. Amino acids: CASSRRFRAGGDEQFF.

The chain is built from TRBV5-1 and TRBJ2-5; tentatively, D is TRBD2 (6 bases). The CDR3 contains 13 residues. The germline V and J ends were trimmed by 4 bases and 1 base, with 8 bases remaining between them. Looked up from germline, CDR1 is SGHRS and CDR2 is YFSETQ. The DNA for the CDR3 is TGCGCCAGCAGCACCGGGGGCCAAGAGACCCAGTACTTC. It encodes CASSTGGQETQYF.